This T cell receptor (beta chain) comes out of a study of cytomegalovirus exposure and HLA in healthy donors. Primers included in the PCR were 60 Vbeta and 13 Jbeta primers. The protocol was immunoSEQ multiplex PCR, while the TCRdb copy is restricted to in-frame clones and leaves out a portion. The sample yields 150,000 to 200,000 clones, of which the top ten take up under 2.5%. Healthy individuals who donated bone marrow served as the donors. Details on this clone: Its target is not known.

Whole-study findings and limits: The study recorded 160 or so TCR beta chains that were cytomegalovirus-associated. In a later analysis, V- and J-gene trimming of beta chains associated with a DCLRE1C missense variant, replicated independently.

The V gene lost 4 bases and the J gene lost 6 bases, with 12 bases spanning the gap. Germline CDR1 SGHRS, CDR2 YFSETQ. The CDR3 runs to 13 residues. The TCR originated in a man aged 30 to 45 in good health and CMV-seronegative. Sample: PBMCs. The chain employs TRBV5-1 and TRBJ2-3; D possibly corresponds to TRBD1 (6 bases). In nucleotides, the CDR3 is TGCGCCAGCAGCGGCTACAGGGAGGATACGCAGTATTTT. The encoded protein is CASSGYREDTQYF.